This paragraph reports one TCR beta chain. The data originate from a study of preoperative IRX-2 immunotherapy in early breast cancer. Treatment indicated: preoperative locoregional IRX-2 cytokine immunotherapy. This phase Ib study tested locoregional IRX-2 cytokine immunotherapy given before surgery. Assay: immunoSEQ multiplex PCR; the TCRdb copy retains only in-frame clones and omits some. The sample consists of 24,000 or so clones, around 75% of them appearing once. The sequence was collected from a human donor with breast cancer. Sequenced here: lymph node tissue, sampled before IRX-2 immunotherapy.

As DNA, the CDR3 is TGTGCCACCTTGGACAGGGTAGGCAATTCACCCCTCCACTTT. Its translation is CATLDRVGNSPLHF. The rearrangement joins TRBV6-8 to TRBJ1-6; 8 nucleotides match TRBD1. The CDR3 covers 14 residues. The trim removed 10 bases at V and 7 bases at J, leaving 9 bases unmatched. Germline values: CDR1 MNHGY, CDR2 SAAAGT.